These 24 T cell receptor beta chains share one sample of origin, sequenced in a study of OX40 agonist ivuxolimab in advanced cancers. The assay was immunoSEQ multiplex PCR, and TCRdb's table has in-frame clones only and misses some. The sample yields 60,000 or so clones, 85% seen once. The material was CD4+ or CD8+ T cells sorted from blood, obtained in a trial of the OX40 agonist ivuxolimab. Every receptor here comes from an adult with an advanced solid tumor such as melanoma, head and neck, liver or kidney cancer.

The chain has TRBV7-9 and TRBJ2-7, with 12 bases matching TRBD2. The CDR3 is 16 amino acids. The germline CDR1 and CDR2 sequences are SEHNR and FQNEAQ (reference sequence). V was clipped by 1 base and J by 8 bases; unmatched bases: 9. The CDR3 DNA reads TGTGCCAGCAGCTTAGACCCTAGCGGGAGGGGAAACAAGCAGTACTTC. This translates into CASSLDPSGRGNKQYF.

The chain employs TRBV6-1 and TRBJ2-7; possibly TRBD2 for D (6 bases). Germline CDR1 and CDR2: MNHNS and SASEGT. V was trimmed by 8 bases and J by 2 bases, leaving 19 bases between them. This CDR3 is built from 15 residues. CDR3 residues: CASLREIAVAYEQYF. In DNA form, the CDR3 reads TGTGCCAGCCTCCGGGAGATAGCGGTAGCCTACGAGCAGTACTTC.

The chain joins TRBV11-1 to TRBJ1-1; tentative D call: TRBD1 (5 bases). The ends were cut back, 2 bases at V and 4 bases at J, with 11 bases in the middle. The germline V gene encodes CDR1 SGHAT and CDR2 FQDESV (reference sequence). The CDR3 has 14 amino acids. The CDR3 here is CASSLNQGSTEAFF. In DNA, the CDR3 is TGTGCCAGCAGCTTAAATCAGGGAAGCACTGAAGCTTTCTTT. Filled out from reference TRBV11-1 and TRBJ1-1, the complete variable domain reads EAEVAQSPRYKITEKSQAVAFWCDPISGHATLYWYRQILGQGPELLVQFQDESVVDDSQLPKDRFSAERLKGVDSTLKIQPAELGDSAMYLCASSLNQGSTEAFFGQGTRLTVV.

The chain combines TRBV2 with TRBJ2-5; 12 nucleotides line up with TRBD2. The CDR3 is made up of 15 amino acids. Germline CDR1 and CDR2: SNHLY and FYNNEI. The trim removed 2 bases at V and 2 bases at J, leaving 0 bases unmatched. DNA for the CDR3: TGTGCCAGCAGTGAAACTAGCGGGAGGCAAGAGACCCAGTACTTC. The encoded protein is CASSETSGRQETQYF.

This sequence joins TRBV5-6 and TRBJ2-1; 7 positions match TRBD1. Germline-derived CDR1 and CDR2 are SGHDT and YYEEEE. The V segment lost 2 bases and the J segment 6 bases; nucleotides outside the gene matches: 5. The CDR3 runs 14 residues. The CDR3 DNA follows: TGTGCCAGCAGCTTCCAGGACAGGCGCAATGAGCAGTTCTTC. Its translation is CASSFQDRRNEQFF.

The V call is TRBV4-1, the J call TRBJ2-7, with D uncertain. Germline assignment: CDR1 MGHRA and CDR2 YSYEKL. This CDR3 has 14 amino acids. The V end was cut by 2 bases, the J end by 2 bases, with 10 bases between. CDR3 residues: CASSQLGEAYEQYF. CDR3 coding DNA: TGCGCCAGCAGCCAACTCGGCGAGGCCTACGAGCAGTACTTC.

The rearrangement joins TRBV7-6 to TRBJ2-7, with unresolved D. The CDR3 has 13 amino acids. Germline-derived CDR1 and CDR2 are SGHVS and FNYEAQ. The V end lost 5 bases, the J end lost 0 bases, and 8 bases lay between the germline ends. The CDR3 DNA reads TGTGCCAGCAGCCCGAGATACTCCTACGAGCAGTACTTC. Translation: CASSPRYSYEQYF.

The V gene is TRBV5-1, the J gene TRBJ2-2; D ambiguous. Germline assignment: CDR1 SGHRS and CDR2 YFSETQ. V lost 4 bases, J lost 0 bases, and 7 bases lay in between. This CDR3 region has 14 residues. The CDR3 protein is CASSRPTNTGELFF. In DNA form, the CDR3 reads TGCGCCAGCAGCCGCCCTACGAACACCGGGGAGCTGTTTTTT. Drawing the rest from reference TRBV5-1 and TRBJ2-2, the complete variable domain is KAGVTQTPRYLIKTRGQQVTLSCSPISGHRSVSWYQQTPGQGLQFLFEYFSETQRNKGNFPGRFSGRQFSNSRSEMNVSTLELGDSALYLCASSRPTNTGELFFGEGSRLTVL.

The V gene is TRBV7-3, the J gene TRBJ2-7; D may be TRBD1 (5 bases). Looked up from germline, CDR1 is SGHTA and CDR2 is FQGTGA. There are 16 residues in the CDR3. The V and J ends lost 3 bases and 2 bases respectively, with 17 bases between them. CDR3 region: CASSFSRETATYEQYF. The DNA of the CDR3 is TGTGCCAGCAGCTTTTCTCGAGAGACAGCTACCTACGAGCAGTACTTC.

This sequence joins TRBV5-4 and TRBJ2-3; 8 bases agree with TRBD1. V lost 2 bases to trimming and J lost 2 bases; unmatched junction nucleotides: 4. The length of the CDR3 is 15 residues. Germline CDR1 is SGHNT and CDR2 is YYREEE (reference sequence). The CDR3 spells CASSFGQGLTDTQYF. Here the CDR3 DNA reads TGTGCCAGCAGCTTTGGACAGGGTCTCACAGATACGCAGTATTTT.

This chain links TRBV10-1 with TRBJ2-3, with D tentatively TRBD1 (5 bases). V gave up 4 bases and J gave up 3 bases, with 8 bases separating them. Germline assignment: CDR1 WNHNN and CDR2 SYGVQD (reference sequence). This CDR3 comprises 13 residues. The CDR3 DNA sequence: TGCGCCAGCAGTGTACAGGTGACAGATACGCAGTATTTT. This translates into CASSVQVTDTQYF.

V gene TRBV6-1 combines with J gene TRBJ2-3, with 7 bases that match TRBD2. This CDR3 is 13 amino acids long. The V gene end was trimmed by 10 bases and the J gene end by 8 bases; junction bases not matched to a gene: 12. The V gene's germline CDR1 is MNHNS and CDR2 SASEGT. CDR3: CATAPRGEGTQYF. The DNA for the CDR3 is TGTGCCACAGCCCCTCGAGGGGAGGGTACGCAGTATTTT.

This rearrangement joins TRBV9 to TRBJ1-4, with TRBD1 as a possible D gene (5 bases). Per the germline V gene, CDR1 is SGDLS and CDR2 is YYNGEE. Trimming pared 2 bases from V and 3 bases from J, leaving 11 bases between. The CDR3 is 15 amino acids. CDR3 loop: CASSVGGSPNEKLFF. CDR3 DNA: TGTGCCAGCAGCGTTGGGGGATCCCCTAATGAAAAACTGTTTTTT.

This clone was found once. J is TRBJ2-2 and V is TRBV30, with TRBD1 matching 8 bases. The trim removed 5 bases at V and 4 bases at J, leaving 6 bases unmatched. The CDR3 covers 14 residues. Looked up from germline, CDR1 is GTSNPN and CDR2 is SVGIG (reference sequence). The CDR3 coding sequence is TGTGCCTGGGGAGCAGGGGGCTTCACCGGGGAGCTGTTTTTT. Translating gives CAWGAGGFTGELFF.

CDR3 residues: CASSFQTGGGQPQHF. In DNA form, the CDR3 reads TGTGCCAGCAGTTTTCAGACAGGGGGAGGGCAGCCCCAGCATTTT. The rearrangement links TRBV28 to TRBJ1-5; 9 positions agree with TRBD1. This CDR3 is built from 15 residues. CDR1 is MDHEN and CDR2 is SYDVKM in the germline V gene. The junction had 7 bases not matched to a gene; V was cut back by 3 bases and J by 7 bases.

The chain carries TRBV28 and TRBJ2-7; TRBD1 aligns across 7 bases. With 6 bases clipped from V and 1 base from J, the junction kept 3 bases outside the gene matches. This CDR3 region has 13 residues. The V gene's germline CDR1 is MDHEN and CDR2 SYDVKM. CDR3 in DNA: TGTGCCAGCAGGGGGACAGCGTCCTACGAGCAGTACTTC. It codes for CASRGTASYEQYF. The full variable domain, with the rest looked up from reference TRBV28 and TRBJ2-7, is DVKVTQSSRYLVKRTGEKVFLECVQDMDHENMFWYRQDPGLGLRLIYFSYDVKMKEKGDIPEGYSVSREKKERFSLILESASTNQTSMYLCASRGTASYEQYFGPGTRLTVT.

V and J are TRBV7-9 and TRBJ2-1; no clear D gene. V was trimmed by 5 bases and J by 6 bases, leaving 14 bases between them. The CDR3 is 14 residues long. Per germline, CDR1 SEHNR and CDR2 FQNEAQ (reference sequence). Written as DNA, the CDR3 is TGTGCCAGCAGCCTTGGAGTTTCGGTCAATGAGCAGTTCTTC. Protein sequence: CASSLGVSVNEQFF.

The genes are TRBV21-1 and TRBJ2-7; TRBD1, as called in the table, went unchecked against the DNA. TRBV21-1 counts as a pseudogene. This CDR3 is 19 amino acids long. The CDR3 region is CASSKGRTDRGFFSHEQYF. CDR3 nucleotides: TGTGCCAGCAGCAAGGGACGAACGGACAGGGGGTTCTTTTCTCACGAGCAGTACTTC.

The V gene is TRBV19, the J gene TRBJ2-7; 10 nucleotides match TRBD1. Germline V gene lookup returns CDR1 LNHDA and CDR2 SQIVND (reference sequence). Trimming removed 6 bases from V and 4 bases from J; junction bases left unmatched: 9. CDR3 length: 15 amino acids. This CDR3 reads CASRRGTGASYEQYF. The CDR3 DNA reads TGTGCCAGTAGGCGAGGGACAGGGGCATCGTACGAGCAGTACTTC.

This chain uses TRBV5-1 with TRBJ1-3; TRBD1 matches at 9 bases. Trimming at V came to 0 bases and at J to 4 bases, leaving 5 bases not matched to a gene. The CDR3 spans 16 residues. Germline V gene sequence: CDR1 SGHRS, CDR2 YFSETQ. For the CDR3, the DNA is TGCGCCAGCAGCTTGGGGGACAGGGTCTACGGAAACACCATATATTTT. This translates into CASSLGDRVYGNTIYF.

The chain uses TRBV11-1 and TRBJ2-5; TRBD2 matches 11 bases. V was clipped by 5 bases and J by 5 bases; unmatched bases: 10. The germline V gene encodes CDR1 SGHAT and CDR2 FQDESV (reference sequence). The CDR3 has 16 amino acids. The DNA of the CDR3 is TGTGCCAGCAGCCCCCGTAGCGGGAGGGCCGGGGAGACCCAGTACTTC. It is translated as CASSPRSGRAGETQYF.

This chain connects TRBV7-2 to TRBJ2-7; 8 bases agree with TRBD2. The CDR3 extends over 15 amino acids. Trimming removed 0 bases from V and 2 bases from J; junction bases left unmatched: 3. Germline CDR1 and CDR2: SGHTA and FQGNSA. The CDR3 nucleotides read TGTGCCAGCAGCTTAGCCCTCGGGGGGGCCTACGAGCAGTACTTC. It yields the protein CASSLALGGAYEQYF. Variable domain in full (rest from reference TRBV7-2 and TRBJ2-7): GAGVSQSPSNKVTEKGKDVELRCDPISGHTALYWYRQSLGQGLEFLIYFQGNSAPDKSGLPSDRFSAERTGGSVSTLTIQRTQQEDSAVYLCASSLALGGAYEQYFGPGTRLTVT.

A single count supports this clone. The chain recombines TRBV6-1 with TRBJ1-1; 7 nucleotides agree with TRBD1. This CDR3 region has 12 residues. The V gene end was trimmed by 6 bases and the J gene end by 11 bases; junction bases not matched to a gene: 9. Germline V gene lookup returns CDR1 MNHNS and CDR2 SASEGT. CDR3 DNA: TGTGCCAGCAGCTGGACAGGCAGGCTGGCTTTCTTT. Its translation: CASSWTGRLAFF.

The count of this clone is one. V and J are TRBV4-3 and TRBJ2-3; D is unresolved. Trimming left V 0 bases short and J 3 bases short, with 7 bases between. This CDR3 spans 14 amino acids. Germline CDR1 and CDR2: LGHNA and YSLEER. CDR3 loop: CASSQDRPTDTQYF. CDR3 nucleotide sequence: TGCGCCAGCAGCCAAGACAGACCGACAGATACGCAGTATTTT.